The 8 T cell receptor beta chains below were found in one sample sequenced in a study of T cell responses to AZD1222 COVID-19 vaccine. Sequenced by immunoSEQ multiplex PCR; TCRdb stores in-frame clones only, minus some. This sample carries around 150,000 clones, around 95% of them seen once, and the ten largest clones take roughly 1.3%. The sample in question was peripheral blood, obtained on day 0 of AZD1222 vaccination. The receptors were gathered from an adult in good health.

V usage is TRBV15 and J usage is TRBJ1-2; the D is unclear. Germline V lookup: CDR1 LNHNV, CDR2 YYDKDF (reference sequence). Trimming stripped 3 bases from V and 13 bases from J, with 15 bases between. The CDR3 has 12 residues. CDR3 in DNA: TGTGCCACCAGCAGGGGTGAGAGCTGCTGCACCTTC. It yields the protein CATSRGESCCTF. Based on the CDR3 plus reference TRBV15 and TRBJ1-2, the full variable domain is DAMVIQNPRYQVTQFGKPVTLSCSQTLNHNVMYWYQQKSSQAPKLLFHYYDKDFNNEADTPDNFQSRRPNTSFCFLDIRSPGLGDTAMYLCATSRGESCCTFGSGTRLTVV.

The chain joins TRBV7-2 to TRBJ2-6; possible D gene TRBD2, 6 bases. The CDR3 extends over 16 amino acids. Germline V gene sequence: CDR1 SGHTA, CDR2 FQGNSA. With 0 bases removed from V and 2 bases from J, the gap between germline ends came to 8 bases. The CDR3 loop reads CASSLARGAGANVLTF. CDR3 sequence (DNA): TGTGCCAGCAGCTTAGCGCGGGGAGCTGGGGCCAACGTCCTGACTTTC.

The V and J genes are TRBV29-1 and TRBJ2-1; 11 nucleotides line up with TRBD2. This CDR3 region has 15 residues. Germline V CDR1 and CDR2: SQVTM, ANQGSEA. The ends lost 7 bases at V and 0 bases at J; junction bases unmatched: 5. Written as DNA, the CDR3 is TGCAGCGGGACTAGCGGGTCCGACTCCTACAATGAGCAGTTCTTC. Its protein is CSGTSGSDSYNEQFF.

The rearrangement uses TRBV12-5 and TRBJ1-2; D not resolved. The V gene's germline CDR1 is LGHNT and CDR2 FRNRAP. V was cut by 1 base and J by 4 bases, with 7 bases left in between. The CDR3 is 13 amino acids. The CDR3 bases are TGTGCTAGTGGTTTGGGCATGTCCTATGGCTACACCTTC. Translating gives CASGLGMSYGYTF.

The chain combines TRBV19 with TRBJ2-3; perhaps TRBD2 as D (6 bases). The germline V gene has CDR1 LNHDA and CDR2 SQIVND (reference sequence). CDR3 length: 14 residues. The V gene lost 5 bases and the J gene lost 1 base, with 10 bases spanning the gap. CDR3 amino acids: CASSWSGRTDTQYF. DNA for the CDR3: TGTGCCAGTAGTTGGAGCGGGCGCACAGATACGCAGTATTTT.

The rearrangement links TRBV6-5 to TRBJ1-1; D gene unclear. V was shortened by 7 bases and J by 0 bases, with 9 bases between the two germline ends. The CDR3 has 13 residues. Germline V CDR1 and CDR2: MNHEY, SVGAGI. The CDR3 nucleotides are TGTGCCAGCATTCCCTGGATGAACACTGAAGCTTTCTTT. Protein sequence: CASIPWMNTEAFF.

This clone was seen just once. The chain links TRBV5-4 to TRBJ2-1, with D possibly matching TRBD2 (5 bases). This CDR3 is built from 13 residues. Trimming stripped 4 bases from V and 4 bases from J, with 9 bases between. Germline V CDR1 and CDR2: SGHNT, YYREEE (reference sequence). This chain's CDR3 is CASSPEAYNEQFF. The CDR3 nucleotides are TGTGCCAGCAGCCCGGAGGCGTACAATGAGCAGTTCTTC.

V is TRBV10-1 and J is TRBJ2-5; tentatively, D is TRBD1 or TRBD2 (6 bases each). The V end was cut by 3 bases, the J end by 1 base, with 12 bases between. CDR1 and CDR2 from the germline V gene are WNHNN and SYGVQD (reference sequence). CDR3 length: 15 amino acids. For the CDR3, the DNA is TGCGCCAGCAGTGACCACCGGGGGCCCCAAGAGACCCAGTACTTC. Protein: CASSDHRGPQETQYF.